This T cell receptor beta chain was sequenced for a study of blood T cell repertoires in COVID-19. Study information: From the United States, Italy and Spain came samples of acute and convalescent COVID-19. PBMCs, B-cell-depleted T cells, or T cells provided the cDNA or gDNA that made up the material.

CDR1 and CDR2 (germline): LNHDA, SQIVND (reference sequence). Germline trimming cut 10 bases from V and 7 bases from J; bases unmatched to any gene: 12. CDR3 length: 14 amino acids. Assay: immunoSEQ multiplex PCR; the TCRdb copy retains only in-frame clones and omits some. The repertoire includes 90,000 or so clones, approximately 88% of them detected once, and 8.5% to 14% sits in the top ten. The clonotype originates from a man older than 75 with acute or convalescent COVID-19. This chain links TRBV19 with TRBJ2-1; TRBD2 matches at 8 bases. The sample was peripheral blood. CDR3 sequence: CATRTTAGGNEQFF. The DNA of the CDR3 is TGTGCCACTCGAACGACGGCGGGGGGAAATGAGCAGTTCTTC. Together with reference TRBV19 and TRBJ2-1, the CDR3 gives the full variable domain: DGGITQSPKYLFRKEGQNVTLSCEQNLNHDAMYWYRQDPGQGLRLIYYSQIVNDFQKGDIAEGYSVSREKKESFPLTVTSAQKNPTAFYLCATRTTAGGNEQFFGPGTRLTVL.